Listed below are T cell receptor beta chains from one sample, sequenced in a study of technical replicates of blood from a handful of donors. Only in-frame clones appear in the TCRdb table, and some are missing; sequencing was by immunoSEQ multiplex PCR. The sample has around 80,000 clones; 91% are singletons. Sequencing input: T cells isolated from PBMCs. The receptors stem from a human donor in good health. The CDR3 runs from the conserved cysteine through the conserved F or W. The D gene is left open where the match is weak. The size entry is marked missing in some rows and otherwise reads once, few, many or a size class.

clone_size	d_call	v_call	j_call	cdr3_aa	cdr3_nt
.	TRBD1	TRBV9	TRBJ1-1	CASSFSPGTAYNEAFF	TGTGCCAGCAGCTTTTCCCCCGGGACAGCATATAATGAAGCTTTCTTT
.	.	TRBV11-2	TRBJ1-1	CASSLGSVRFNEAFF	TGTGCCAGCAGCTTAGGCTCTGTCAGATTTAACGAAGCTTTCTTT
.	TRBD2	TRBV5-6	TRBJ2-2	CASSGPLAANTGELFF	TGTGCCAGCAGCGGACCGCTAGCGGCGAACACCGGGGAGCTGTTTTTT
.	TRBD1	TRBV7-2	TRBJ2-5	CASSLGNRGGIQETQYF	TGTGCCAGCAGCTTAGGCAACAGGGGTGGGATTCAAGAGACCCAGTACTTC
.	.	TRBV10-3	TRBJ1-5	CAISGTPGQHQPQHF	TGTGCCATCAGCGGGACCCCGGGACAACATCAGCCCCAGCATTTT
.	.	TRBV7-3	TRBJ2-6	CASSGGGGSGANVLTF	TGTGCCAGCAGCGGAGGGGGGGGCTCTGGGGCCAACGTCCTGACTTTC
.	TRBD2	TRBV6-5	TRBJ2-1	CASSYWGSGRAGEQFF	TGTGCCAGCAGTTACTGGGGCAGCGGGAGGGCCGGTGAGCAGTTCTTC
.	.	TRBV23-1	TRBJ1-1	CASSQGWGRGTEAFF	TGCGCCAGCAGTCAAGGGTGGGGCAGGGGCACTGAAGCTTTCTTT
.	TRBD1	TRBV6-6	TRBJ1-1	CASTLLTGDMNTEAFF	TGTGCCAGTACCTTATTGACAGGGGACATGAACACTGAAGCTTTCTTT
.	TRBD2	TRBV14	TRBJ2-7	CASSRAGGGLYEQYF	TGTGCCAGCAGCCGAGCTGGGGGGGGACTTTACGAGCAGTACTTC
.	TRBD2	TRBV4-1	TRBJ2-7	CASSPLGLAGPGTYEQYF	TGCGCCAGCAGCCCATTGGGACTAGCGGGACCGGGCACCTACGAGCAGTACTTC
.	.	TRBV7-9	TRBJ1-5	CASSSPLDSHLQPQHF	TGTGCCAGCAGTTCGCCCCTCGACAGCCATCTCCAGCCCCAGCATTTT
.	.	TRBV27	TRBJ1-2	CASSWGLGDYGYTF	TGTGCCAGCAGTTGGGGTTTAGGGGACTATGGCTACACCTTC
.	TRBD2	TRBV6-5	TRBJ2-7	CASRLAETYEQYF	TGTGCCAGCCGGCTAGCGGAGACCTACGAGCAGTACTTC
.	.	TRBV6-5	TRBJ1-1	CASQRGTEAFF	TGTGCCAGCCAACGGGGGACTGAAGCTTTCTTT
once	.	TRBV30	TRBJ1-2	CAWKEQGYGYTF	TGTGCCTGGAAGGAGCAAGGCTATGGCTACACCTTC
once	TRBD1	TRBV19	TRBJ1-2	CASIGTGYGYTF	TGTGCCAGTATCGGGACAGGTTATGGCTACACCTTC
.	TRBD2	TRBV9	TRBJ2-7	CASSVGTSGAWEQYF	TGTGCCAGCAGCGTAGGGACTAGCGGAGCATGGGAGCAGTACTTC
.	TRBD2	TRBV2	TRBJ2-1	CASSGGRVYNEQFF	TGTGCCAGCAGTGGGGGGAGGGTCTACAATGAGCAGTTCTTC
once	.	TRBV4-3	TRBJ2-7	CASSHVGGSTYEQYF	TGCGCCAGCAGCCATGTGGGCGGGTCCACCTACGAGCAGTACTTC
.	.	TRBV2	TRBJ1-4	CASSSSRGGKLFF	TGTGCCAGCAGTAGCTCAAGGGGCGGAAAACTGTTTTTT
.	TRBD1	TRBV28	TRBJ1-1	CATLRGPTGGAFF	TGTGCCACCCTACGCGGGCCGACAGGGGGAGCTTTCTTT
.	.	TRBV12-5	TRBJ1-1	CASGRRTVNTEAFF	TGTGCTAGTGGCCGAAGGACAGTGAACACTGAAGCTTTCTTT
few	TRBD1	TRBV30	TRBJ1-1	CAWSSGTAFEAFF	TGTGCCTGGAGTTCAGGGACAGCCTTTGAAGCTTTCTTT
.	TRBD1	TRBV19	TRBJ1-1	CASIRQGATEAFF	TGTGCCAGTATAAGGCAGGGGGCCACTGAAGCTTTCTTT
.	.	TRBV6-5	TRBJ1-2	CASSYSGVGYTF	TGTGCCAGCAGTTATTCGGGAGTTGGCTACACCTTC
.	TRBD2	TRBV27	TRBJ2-1	CASSPGLAGTDEQFF	TGTGCCAGCAGTCCGGGACTAGCGGGGACGGATGAGCAGTTCTTC
.	TRBD2	TRBV4-1	TRBJ2-1	CASSHLAGGLAYNEQFF	TGCGCCAGCAGCCATCTAGCGGGAGGTTTAGCCTACAATGAGCAGTTCTTC
.	.	TRBV4-1	TRBJ1-2	CASSHPPGGNYGYTF	TGCGCCAGCAGCCACCCCCCGGGGGGGAACTATGGCTACACCTTC
.	.	TRBV18	TRBJ1-1	CASSPSVNTEAFF	TGTGCCAGCTCACCGTCAGTGAACACTGAAGCTTTCTTT
.	TRBD2	TRBV28	TRBJ2-7	CASSGSFSGPSNYEQYF	TGTGCCAGCAGTGGGAGTTTTAGCGGGCCTAGTAACTACGAGCAGTACTTC
.	.	TRBV5-8	TRBJ2-3	CASSFGLSTDTQYF	TGTGCCAGCAGCTTTGGACTAAGCACAGATACGCAGTATTTT
.	.	TRBV6-5	TRBJ2-2	CASSQRSAGTGELFF	TGTGCCAGCAGCCAGCGATCGGCGGGGACCGGGGAGCTGTTTTTT
few	TRBD1	TRBV5-1	TRBJ1-1	CASSLGGGLNTEAFF	TGCGCCAGCAGCTTGGGAGGGGGCCTGAACACTGAAGCTTTCTTT
once	TRBD1	TRBV9	TRBJ2-1	CASSPTGADEQFF	TGTGCCAGCAGCCCGACAGGGGCGGATGAGCAGTTCTTC
.	TRBD2	TRBV7-3	TRBJ2-2	CASSLKWGLAVPGELFF	TGTGCCAGCAGCTTAAAATGGGGACTAGCCGTCCCCGGGGAGCTGTTTTTT
few	.	TRBV10-2	TRBJ1-1	CASSASGEAFF	TGCGCCAGCAGTGCATCGGGAGAAGCTTTCTTT
.	.	TRBV10-3	TRBJ2-7	CAISGSGRPSSYEQYF	TGTGCCATCAGTGGTAGTGGCAGGCCCAGCTCCTACGAGCAGTACTTC
.	TRBD1	TRBV9	TRBJ1-2	CASSSGQGGYGYTF	TGTGCCAGCAGCTCGGGACAGGGGGGCTATGGCTACACCTTC
.	TRBD1	TRBV6-5	TRBJ1-4	CASRGTGGLHEKLFF	TGTGCCAGCAGGGGTACAGGGGGTTTGCATGAAAAACTGTTTTTT
.	.	TRBV7-8	TRBJ2-7	CASSLDSVQVVSYEQYF	TGTGCCAGCAGCTTAGATTCCGTACAGGTAGTGTCCTACGAGCAGTACTTC
.	.	TRBV9	TRBJ1-1	CASSVIGGANTEAFF	TGTGCCAGCAGCGTAATCGGGGGGGCGAACACTGAAGCTTTCTTT
.	.	TRBV29-1	TRBJ1-2	CSGESPGSVYGYTF	TGCAGCGGCGAATCTCCGGGATCCGTCTATGGCTACACCTTC
.	.	TRBV5-6	TRBJ2-7	CASSLGGPYEQYF	TGTGCCAGCAGCTTGGGGGGGCCCTACGAGCAGTACTTC
.	TRBD1	TRBV25-1	TRBJ1-2	CASSEYKQGPGYTF	TGTGCCAGCAGTGAATACAAACAGGGGCCCGGCTACACCTTC
.	TRBD1	TRBV7-3	TRBJ1-1	CASSSLIERGRLTEAFF	TGTGCCAGCAGCTCCTTAATAGAAAGGGGGCGACTCACTGAAGCTTTCTTT
.	TRBD2	TRBV27	TRBJ2-2	CASTILAGSTGELFF	TGTGCCAGCACCATACTAGCGGGAAGCACCGGGGAGCTGTTTTTT
.	TRBD2	TRBV5-4	TRBJ2-7	CASSAGLAVSYEQYF	TGTGCCAGCAGCGCGGGACTAGCGGTTTCCTACGAGCAGTACTTC
once	.	TRBV19	TRBJ2-3	CASSNSQRTTLNTQYF	TGTGCCAGTAGTAATTCCCAGCGTACAACGTTGAATACGCAGTATTTT
.	TRBD1	TRBV30	TRBJ2-7	CAWSPQGYEQYF	TGTGCCTGGAGCCCACAGGGGTACGAGCAGTACTTC
.	.	TRBV6-5	TRBJ2-1	CASSYSVGGPLGQFF	TGTGCCAGCAGTTACTCGGTAGGGGGTCCTTTAGGGCAGTTCTTC
.	TRBD2	TRBV2	TRBJ2-3	CASSGASGRPDTQYF	TGTGCCAGCAGTGGGGCTAGCGGGAGGCCAGATACGCAGTATTTT
.	TRBD2	TRBV11-3	TRBJ2-1	CASSLVGAGEGNEQFF	TGTGCCAGCAGCTTAGTGGGAGCGGGAGAGGGGAATGAGCAGTTCTTC
.	TRBD2	TRBV5-4	TRBJ2-1	CASSRERELDNEQFF	TGTGCCAGCAGCAGAGAGCGGGAGCTCGACAATGAGCAGTTCTTC
.	.	TRBV30	TRBJ1-3	CAWSVGVSGNTIYF	TGTGCCTGGAGTGTAGGAGTATCAGGAAACACCATATATTTT
.	.	TRBV28	TRBJ1-2	CASSPGQLGYGYTF	TGTGCCAGCAGCCCCGGACAGCTCGGGTATGGCTACACCTTC
.	TRBD2	TRBV7-2	TRBJ2-1	CASSFTSGDRDEQFF	TGTGCCAGCAGCTTCACTAGCGGGGACCGCGATGAGCAGTTCTTC
.	TRBD1	TRBV19	TRBJ1-4	CASSDRGYNEKLFF	TGTGCCAGTTCTGACAGGGGTTACAATGAAAAACTGTTTTTT
.	TRBD2	TRBV19	TRBJ2-7	CATSSGGASEQYF	TGTGCCACCTCCTCGGGAGGCGCCTCCGAGCAGTACTTC